A single sample is the source of the 31 T cell receptor beta chains below, sequenced in a study of T-cell reconstitution after alpha-beta-depleted transplantation in children (dated by TCRdb to 2015 to 2016). The treatment or condition label for this specimen denotes: allogeneic hematopoietic cell transplantation with graft depleted of TCRalphabeta T cells and CD19 B cells. Libraries came from PCR. These reads were obtained on an Illumina HiSeq 2500. TCR library preparation used molecular barcoding, with unique molecular identifiers applied to normalize quantification of the TCRbeta repertoire. Starting from the raw public reads, TCRdb applied fastp trimming at Q25, assembled clones with MiXCR and retained in-frame beta chains. Each CDR3 protein appears once, grouped with its most common genes and DNA. Across this sample there are under 850,000 distinct CDR3 sequences, with approximately 14% seen only once. The ten largest clones represent around 0.79% of the sample.

Specimen: PBMCs, collected before TCRalphabeta/CD19-depleted stem cell transplant. Receptors originate from a girl aged 2 to 9 with congenital amegakaryocytic thrombocytopenia, due to receive a stem cell transplant.

This chain connects TRBV3-1 to TRBJ2-7, with D perhaps matching TRBD2 (6 bases). From germline, CDR1 is LGHDT and CDR2 YNNKEL (reference sequence). The CDR3 runs to 15 residues. Trimming cost V 10 bases and J 0 bases, with 19 bases left between them. CDR3 sequence reads: CATSFAGPSSYEQYF. For the CDR3, the DNA is TGTGCCACCTCCTTCGCGGGGCCCAGCTCCTACGAGCAGTACTTC.

This clonotype occurred many times. The CDR3 nucleotides are TGCAGTGCTAGAGATTGGGAGAAGGGGGCCGGGGAGCTGTTTTTT. It encodes CSARDWEKGAGELFF. The chain has TRBV20-1 and TRBJ2-2; possible D gene TRBD1, 6 bases. Germline loops: CDR1 DFQATT, CDR2 SNEGSKA (reference sequence). The CDR3 totals 15 residues. The ends were cut back, 0 bases at V and 6 bases at J, with 14 bases in the middle.

This clonotype was detected ten times or more. The chain recombines TRBV7-9 with TRBJ2-7; 7 positions match TRBD1. V dropped 4 bases and J dropped 0; count of bases not matched to a gene: 6. CDR3 length equals 15 residues. The germline CDR1 and CDR2 sequences are SEHNR and FQNEAQ (reference sequence). CDR3 sequence reads: CASSYEGGPSYEQYF. The CDR3 nucleotides read TGTGCCAGCAGCTACGAAGGGGGCCCCTCCTACGAGCAGTACTTC.

This clonotype was observed many times. This sequence joins TRBV20-1 and TRBJ2-7; tentatively, D is TRBD1 (5 bases). The CDR3 sequence is 13 residues long. Germline V lookup: CDR1 DFQATT, CDR2 SNEGSKA (reference sequence). Trimming removed 5 bases from V and 3 bases from J, with 14 bases in between. The CDR3 coding sequence is TGCAGTGCTGAGGTGGGGCTTGGCTACGAGCAGTACTTC. Translating gives CSAEVGLGYEQYF.

There are a few counts of this clonotype. V gene TRBV20-1 combines with J gene TRBJ1-1; no firm D call. Trimming shortened V by 8 bases and J by 0 bases, and 13 bases separated the two germline ends. The CDR3 is 13 amino acids. Germline CDR1 DFQATT, CDR2 SNEGSKA (reference sequence). The CDR3: CSFDMGLNTEAFF. The CDR3, as DNA: TGCAGTTTCGATATGGGGTTGAACACTGAAGCTTTCTTT.

This clonotype was counted ten times or more. V usage is TRBV20-1 and J usage is TRBJ2-1; possibly TRBD2 for D (5 bases). CDR1 and CDR2 (germline): DFQATT, SNEGSKA (reference sequence). CDR3 length: 14 amino acids. Trimming pared 3 bases from V and 3 bases from J, leaving 12 bases between. The CDR3 bases are TGCAGTGCTAGTAGGGAGCGTTACTACAATGAGCAGTTCTTC. It is translated as CSASRERYYNEQFF.

On this clonotype itself: A read error is possible here, since a much larger clone lies one base away. The J gene is TRBJ2-1, the V gene TRBV6-5; 9 nucleotides agree with TRBD2. There are 15 residues in the CDR3. Germline V gives CDR1 MNHEY, CDR2 SVGAGI. CDR3 DNA: TGTGACAGCAGTTACCTTAGCGGGGGCGGCAATGAGCAGTTCTTC. Protein: CDSSYLSGGGNEQFF.

The rearrangement links TRBV20-1 to TRBJ2-1; 8 bases agree with TRBD2. J lost 4 bases, V lost 6 bases, and 17 bases had no gene match. The CDR3 extends over 17 amino acids. CDR1 DFQATT and CDR2 SNEGSKA come from the germline V gene (reference sequence). The CDR3 reads CSAPGIKAGEVYNEQFF. The CDR3 DNA follows: TGCAGTGCACCAGGGATAAAAGCGGGAGAAGTATACAATGAGCAGTTCTTC.

In its sample, this clonotype was seen a few times. This sequence joins TRBV28 and TRBJ2-5; possibly TRBD1 for D (5 bases). Germline assignment: CDR1 MDHEN and CDR2 SYDVKM. The CDR3 covers 16 residues. Trimming pared 5 bases from V and 5 bases from J, leaving 21 bases between. Here the CDR3 reads CASSPLQGAPWETQYF. As DNA, the CDR3 is TGTGCCAGCAGTCCACTTCAGGGCGCCCCTTGGGAGACCCAGTACTTC.

The J gene is TRBJ2-1, the V gene TRBV20-1; D not resolved. Germline V gene sequence: CDR1 DFQATT, CDR2 SNEGSKA (reference sequence). The CDR3 consists of 13 residues. Between the trimmed V and J ends, which lost 3 bases and 9 bases, there was a span of 15 bases. The chain's CDR3 is CSASPTMGIEQFF. CDR3 coding DNA: TGCAGTGCTAGTCCCACCATGGGAATTGAGCAGTTCTTC.

There are many counts of this clonotype. The rearrangement joins TRBV12-3 or TRBV12-4 to TRBJ2-1; D remains ambiguous. Trimming cost V 5 bases and J 15 bases, with 14 bases left between them. The CDR3 is 11 amino acids. The CDR3 DNA reads TGTGCCAGCAGTCGGTCCGACCGGAGGTTCTTC. Its translation is CASSRSDRRFF.

In this sample, this clonotype turned up many times. The chain carries TRBV25-1 and TRBJ2-2; no clear D. CDR1 and CDR2 from the germline V gene are MGHDK and SYGVNS. CDR3 size: 13 residues. With 1 base removed from V and 4 bases from J, the gap between germline ends came to 4 bases. This chain's CDR3 is CASSEFGTGELFF. The CDR3 nucleotides are TGTGCCAGCAGTGAATTTGGCACCGGGGAGCTGTTTTTT.

The chain joins TRBV28 to TRBJ2-7; 9 nucleotides agree with TRBD1. From germline, CDR1 is MDHEN and CDR2 SYDVKM. The length of the CDR3 is 13 residues. J gave up 6 bases and V 6 bases, and 6 bases lay outside the gene matches. The CDR3 coding sequence is TGTGCCAGCAGATCCGGGACAGGGATCGAGCAGTACTTC. This translates into CASRSGTGIEQYF. Full variable domain (rest looked up from reference TRBV28 and TRBJ2-7): DVKVTQSSRYLVKRTGEKVFLECVQDMDHENMFWYRQDPGLGLRLIYFSYDVKMKEKGDIPEGYSVSREKKERFSLILESASTNQTSMYLCASRSGTGIEQYFGPGTRLTVT.

This clonotype was detected ten times or more. This chain joins TRBV3-1 and TRBJ2-1, with 12 bases matching TRBD2. Germline CDR1 reads LGHDT; CDR2 reads YNNKEL (reference sequence). The CDR3 has 18 amino acids. Trimming cost V 1 base and J 7 bases; bases outside gene matches: 11. The CDR3 reads CASSQALTSGRRGNEQFF. For the CDR3, the DNA is TGTGCCAGCAGCCAAGCGCTGACTAGCGGGAGAAGAGGAAATGAGCAGTTCTTC.

The chain employs TRBV20-1 and TRBJ2-1; D remains ambiguous. CDR1 is DFQATT and CDR2 is SNEGSKA in the germline V gene (reference sequence). This CDR3 is 14 amino acids long. Between the trimmed V and J ends, which lost 1 base and 10 bases, there was a span of 17 bases. CDR3 nucleotide sequence: TGCAGTGCTAGAGCTATCGACTCTTTTGGCGAGCAGTTCTTC. This encodes CSARAIDSFGEQFF.

This chain connects TRBV14 to TRBJ2-1; 12 bases agree with TRBD2. With 6 bases clipped from V and 16 bases from J, the junction kept 13 bases outside the gene matches. Germline CDR1 and CDR2: SGHDN and FVKESK. The CDR3 is 14 amino acids. The CDR3 is CASSLTLAGGPQFF. The CDR3 DNA reads as TGTGCCAGCAGTCTCACTCTAGCGGGAGGGCCACAATTCTTC.

Concerning this clonotype itself: A much larger clone differs by one base, so this may be a read error. This rearrangement joins TRBV12-3 or TRBV12-4 to TRBJ2-4; D is perhaps TRBD1 (6 bases). CDR3 length equals 14 residues. Trimming took 4 bases from V and 0 from J, leaving 7 bases between them. CDR3 sequence: CASSYRVAKNIQYF. The CDR3, as DNA: TGTGCCAGCAGTTACAGGGTAGCCAAAAACATTCAGTACTTC.

The chain has TRBV15 and TRBJ2-2; 10 nucleotides match TRBD2. CDR1 and CDR2 from the germline V gene are LNHNV and YYDKDF (reference sequence). J gave up 2 bases and V 1 base, and 7 bases lay outside the gene matches. This CDR3 region has 18 residues. The CDR3 DNA reads TGTGCCACCAGCAGAGTGCTAGCGGGGGATTTTAACACCGGGGAGCTGTTTTTT. Translating gives CATSRVLAGDFNTGELFF.

There are many counts of this clonotype. The chain carries TRBV11-3 and TRBJ2-3; the match to TRBD2 covers 10 bases. The V gene's germline CDR1 is SGHNT and CDR2 YENEEA. This CDR3 spans 16 amino acids. V was clipped by 4 bases and J by 1 base; unmatched bases: 5. The CDR3 DNA is TGTGCCAGCAGCTCCAGGACTAGCGGAGGCACAGATACGCAGTATTTT. This translates into CASSSRTSGGTDTQYF.

Notes on this clonotype: A much larger clone differs from this one at a single base, so this may be a read error. The chain joins TRBV5-1 to TRBJ2-7; possible D gene TRBD2, 6 bases. The CDR3 spans 14 residues. The V gene lost 4 bases and the J gene lost 2 bases, with 13 bases spanning the gap. Germline V gene lookup returns CDR1 SGHRS and CDR2 YFSETQ. In nucleotides, the CDR3 is TGCGCCAGCAGCCTACGGGGACTTGCCTACGAGCAGTACTTC. Protein sequence: CASSLRGLAYEQYF.

The chain carries TRBV11-2 and TRBJ2-7; 7 bases map to TRBD1. The CDR3 runs 16 residues. The V gene's germline CDR1 is SGHAT and CDR2 FQNNGV. J was trimmed by 4 bases and V by 5 bases; bases with no gene match: 14. CDR3 loop: CASSPGTDINCYEQYF. The CDR3 region has the DNA TGTGCCAGCAGCCCAGGGACAGACATTAATTGTTACGAGCAGTACTTC.

This clonotype appeared a few times. V and J are TRBV20-1 and TRBJ2-1, with 7 bases that match TRBD2. Germline V lookup: CDR1 DFQATT, CDR2 SNEGSKA (reference sequence). V shed 4 bases and J 2 bases; nucleotides not matched to a gene: 14. CDR3 length equals 17 residues. In DNA form, the CDR3 reads TGCAGTGCTACTCCCCCTGAGCGGGATTTAGCCTACAATGAGCAGTTCTTC. This codes for CSATPPERDLAYNEQFF.

This clonotype was counted a few times. This chain connects TRBV19 to TRBJ2-5; TRBD2 matches 14 bases. With V trimmed by 8 bases and J by 4 bases, 12 bases remained unmatched. The CDR3 is 17 amino acids. Germline values: CDR1 LNHDA, CDR2 SQIVND (reference sequence). The CDR3 nucleotides are TGTGCCAGTTCCCGCAGGGGACTAGCGGGAGTAATAGAGACCCAGTACTTC. It is translated as CASSRRGLAGVIETQYF. Filled out from reference TRBV19 and TRBJ2-5, the complete variable domain reads DGGITQSPKYLFRKEGQNVTLSCEQNLNHDAMYWYRQDPGQGLRLIYYSQIVNDFQKGDIAEGYSVSREKKESFPLTVTSAQKNPTAFYLCASSRRGLAGVIETQYFGPGTRLLVL.

This clonotype was detected ten times or more. V is TRBV12-3 or TRBV12-4 and J is TRBJ1-1, with TRBD1 identical over 8 bases. V lost 5 bases, J lost 5 bases, and 10 bases stayed unmatched. The CDR3 is made up of 15 amino acids. The CDR3 sequence: CASSKDRAHWTEAFF. As DNA, the CDR3 is TGTGCCAGCAGTAAGGACAGGGCCCATTGGACTGAAGCTTTCTTT.

This clonotype has only a few counts. The chain employs TRBV15 and TRBJ2-7; 14 bases align to TRBD2. The CDR3 covers 15 residues. The V and J ends lost 3 bases and 9 bases, in that order; junction bases with no gene match: 7. Germline loops: CDR1 LNHNV, CDR2 YYDKDF (reference sequence). The CDR3 sequence: CATSSPTSGRVAQYF. CDR3 DNA sequence: TGTGCCACCAGCAGCCCGACTAGCGGGAGGGTCGCGCAGTACTTC.

This clonotype was detected many times. The chain combines TRBV12-3 or TRBV12-4 with TRBJ2-7, with 8 bases lining up with TRBD1. J was trimmed by 0 bases and V by 5 bases; bases with no gene match: 9. The CDR3 loop spans 16 amino acids. This CDR3 is CASSIRQGTSSYEQYF. The DNA for the CDR3 is TGTGCCAGCAGTATACGACAGGGGACAAGCTCCTACGAGCAGTACTTC.

This clonotype was counted a few times. The chain has TRBV12-3 or TRBV12-4 and TRBJ2-3, with 7 bases matching TRBD1. CDR3 size: 16 residues. Trimming took 6 bases from V and 0 from J; bases not matched to a gene: 9. The CDR3 loop reads CASSSTPGQSTDTQYF. As DNA, the CDR3 is TGTGCCAGCAGCTCAACTCCGGGACAGAGCACAGATACGCAGTATTTT.

This clonotype was seen a handful of times. CDR3 residues: CSARPSNRAGELFF. The CDR3 DNA reads as TGCAGTGCTAGACCCTCTAACAGGGCCGGGGAGCTGTTTTTT. The chain couples TRBV20-1 to TRBJ2-2; possible D gene TRBD1, 6 bases. Per the germline V gene, CDR1 is DFQATT and CDR2 is SNEGSKA (reference sequence). The V end was cut by 2 bases, the J end by 6 bases, with 13 bases between. The CDR3 extends over 14 amino acids.

In its sample, this clonotype was seen once. It may be a read error: a sequence one base away is much more abundant. V gene TRBV29-1 combines with J gene TRBJ2-3; 7 bases are a match to TRBD1. Germline V CDR1 and CDR2: SQVTM, ANQGSEA. The CDR3 extends over 10 amino acids. The CDR3 loop is CSGGTVTQYF. CDR3 bases: TGCAGCGGGGGGACAGTTACGCAGTATTTT.

This chain uses TRBV29-1 with TRBJ2-1; D unclear. V was trimmed by 7 bases and J by 6 bases, leaving 10 bases between them. The CDR3 contains 11 residues. CDR1 SQVTM and CDR2 ANQGSEA come from the germline V gene. In DNA form, the CDR3 reads TGCAGCGCCCCAATAGTCAATGAGCAGTTCTTC. This translates into CSAPIVNEQFF.

In its sample, this clonotype was seen a few times. The J gene is TRBJ2-3, the V gene TRBV2; 10 bases map to TRBD2. Germline V gives CDR1 SNHLY, CDR2 FYNNEI. CDR3 size: 15 residues. The V and J ends lost 7 bases and 1 base, in that order; junction bases with no gene match: 5. CDR3 sequence (DNA): TGTGCCAGCATTAGCGGGAGGTTTCGCACAGATACGCAGTATTTT. This translates into CASISGRFRTDTQYF.